The entry below gives a single T cell receptor beta chain sequence along with its context. Using immunoSEQ multiplex PCR, the repertoire was profiled, and TCRdb retains in-frame clones only, with some absent. The sample contains 180,000 or so clones, around 88% of which appear only once. Germline CDR1 reads MGHRA; CDR2 reads YSYEKL. The CDR3 is 15 residues long. Between the trimmed V and J ends, which lost 6 bases and 6 bases, there was a span of 18 bases. The data are from a study of Ad26.COV2.S vaccination and SARS-CoV-2 variants. The chain joins TRBV4-1 to TRBJ1-5; perhaps TRBD1 as D (5 bases). Sample: peripheral blood, taken after recovery from COVID-19. The source is a human donor who had recovered from COVID-19. In DNA, the CDR3 is TGCGCCAGCAGTCCCCTTTGGGGGGAGGCTCAGCCCCAGCATTTT. Its translation: CASSPLWGEAQPQHF.